This passage covers 26 T cell receptor beta chains from one sample sequenced in a study of shared clonotypes between healthy human individuals. Sequencing used immunoSEQ multiplex PCR; TCRdb keeps in-frame clones, though not all of them. The table has some 690,000 clones, 90% seen once; the top ten hold 34%. The source material was memory CD8+ T cells from PBMCs. Indicated subset: CD45RO+ cells pooled with CCR7-negative TemRA cells. These receptors came from a man aged 18 to 35 in good health. Some clones in this sample may be carry-over from other donors' samples.

Notes on this clone: Other DNA sequences of this sample code for an identical CDR3. This rearrangement joins TRBV11-2 to TRBJ1-2, with D unresolved. V lost 1 base and J lost 0, with 9 bases in between. The CDR3 contains 15 residues. The germline gives CDR1 SGHAT, CDR2 FQNNGV. The CDR3 region has the DNA TGTGCCAGCAGCTTAGTGGCTGGGGCTAACTATGGCTACACCTTC. Residues: CASSLVAGANYGYTF.

As concerns this clone: Other DNA sequences in the sample encode the same CDR3. V gene TRBV7-9 combines with J gene TRBJ2-1; 10 bases are shared with TRBD2. Germline CDR1 and CDR2: SEHNR and FQNEAQ (reference sequence). The CDR3 contains 15 residues. Unmatched junction bases numbered 4, after V lost 1 base and J lost 7 bases. DNA for the CDR3: TGTGCCAGCAGCTTAGGGACTAGCGGATATAATGAGCAGTTCTTC. Encoded protein: CASSLGTSGYNEQFF.

This clone was counted between two and nine times. The chain employs TRBV19 and TRBJ2-7; 8 nucleotides match TRBD2. The V gene end was trimmed by 4 bases and the J gene end by 2 bases; junction bases not matched to a gene: 7. The CDR3 length is 15 residues. Germline V CDR1 and CDR2: LNHDA, SQIVND (reference sequence). In nucleotides, the CDR3 is TGTGCCAGTAGTACCCCACTAGCGGCGCCCTACGAGCAGTACTTC. Translated, it gives CASSTPLAAPYEQYF.

The chain is built from TRBV7-9 and TRBJ1-3; possible D gene TRBD1, 6 bases. The V and J ends lost 5 bases and 7 bases respectively, with 15 bases between them. Germline assignment: CDR1 SEHNR and CDR2 FQNEAQ (reference sequence). CDR3 size: 14 residues. This CDR3 is CASSPYRDMNTIYF. The CDR3 nucleotides read TGTGCCAGCAGCCCTTACAGGGATATGAACACCATATATTTT.

Comment on this clone: Other DNA sequences in this sample translate to the same CDR3. The chain joins TRBV9 to TRBJ2-7; the D call may be TRBD1 or TRBD2 (6 bases each). This CDR3 has 14 residues. V was pared by 2 bases and J by 3 bases, with 12 bases between. Germline V gives CDR1 SGDLS, CDR2 YYNGEE. The CDR3 DNA reads as TGTGCCAGCAGCGTCGCGGGACAAGGCTACGAGCAGTACTTC. This sequence encodes CASSVAGQGYEQYF.

This chain's CDR3 is CASSPTLMGTEAFF. Written as DNA, the CDR3 is TGTGCCAGCAGCCCGACCCTAATGGGTACTGAAGCTTTCTTT. The chain recombines TRBV14 with TRBJ1-1; D unclear. The CDR3 is made up of 14 amino acids. Germline assignment: CDR1 SGHDN and CDR2 FVKESK. The V end lost 4 bases, the J end lost 5 bases, and 14 bases lay between the germline ends.

The V call is TRBV4-1, the J call TRBJ2-5; 8 bases align to TRBD1. CDR1 is MGHRA and CDR2 is YSYEKL in the germline V gene. CDR3 size: 18 residues. J lost 1 base, V lost 0 bases, and 10 bases had no gene match. The CDR3 DNA follows: TGCGCCAGCAGCCAAGATAGGTATGGGCAGGGGGCCCAAGAGACCCAGTACTTC. Protein sequence: CASSQDRYGQGAQETQYF.

The chain has TRBV19 and TRBJ2-4; 11 bases align to TRBD1. The CDR3 length is 15 residues. Per germline, CDR1 LNHDA and CDR2 SQIVND (reference sequence). After removal of 4 bases from V and 9 bases from J, the junction contained 8 bases not matched to a gene. CDR3 DNA: TGTGCCAGTAGTACAACGGACAGGGGGCTTCCCATTCAGTACTTC. Its protein is CASSTTDRGLPIQYF.

Worth noting for this clone: Other nucleotide sequences in the sample specify the same CDR3. The chain couples TRBV6-5 to TRBJ2-7; no firm D call. Trimming cost V 0 bases and J 0 bases, with 6 bases left between them. Germline V gene data show CDR1 as MNHEY and CDR2 as SVGAGI. This CDR3 is 14 amino acids long. CDR3 region: CASSYSASSYEQYF. In DNA form, the CDR3 reads TGTGCCAGCAGTTACTCAGCCAGCTCCTACGAGCAGTACTTC.

This sequence joins TRBV14 and TRBJ1-3; perhaps TRBD1 as D (5 bases). This CDR3 has 18 residues. The germline gives CDR1 SGHDN, CDR2 FVKESK. The V end was cut by 2 bases, the J end by 0 bases, with 17 bases between. The CDR3 DNA sequence: TGTGCCAGCAGCCAATGGGGATGGGGCTTCACCTCTGGAAACACCATATATTTT. It codes for CASSQWGWGFTSGNTIYF.

Points on this clone: This sample also contains other DNA sequences that code for the same CDR3. The gene calls are TRBV6-5 and TRBJ2-1, with D unclear. CDR3 length: 15 amino acids. The germline V gene encodes CDR1 MNHEY and CDR2 SVGAGI. V was trimmed by 0 bases and J by 0 bases, leaving 6 bases between them. The CDR3 sequence is CASSYSRSSYNEQFF. The CDR3 DNA is TGTGCCAGCAGTTACTCCAGAAGCTCCTACAATGAGCAGTTCTTC.

A few counts support this clone. The rearrangement joins TRBV9 to TRBJ2-2; 8 bases align to TRBD1. The length of the CDR3 is 16 residues. Germline V gene sequence: CDR1 SGDLS, CDR2 YYNGEE. Unmatched junction bases numbered 9, after V lost 2 bases and J lost 6 bases. The DNA of the CDR3 is TGTGCCAGCAGCGTCACGGTGACAGGGGTGGCCGGGGAGCTGTTTTTT. Translating it yields CASSVTVTGVAGELFF.

The gene calls are TRBV4-1 and TRBJ2-3; the match to TRBD2 covers 8 bases. CDR1 and CDR2 from the germline V gene are MGHRA and YSYEKL. Losses at the gene ends were 0 bases for V and 6 bases for J; bases not matched to a gene: 11. The CDR3 sequence is 17 residues long. The CDR3 region is CASSQDRSGRPPDTQYF. The CDR3, as DNA: TGCGCCAGCAGCCAAGATCGAAGCGGGAGACCCCCCGATACGCAGTATTTT.

The rearrangement uses TRBV6-5 and TRBJ2-5; D might be TRBD1 (5 bases). V lost 3 bases and J lost 1, with 9 bases in between. There are 14 residues in the CDR3. The germline V gene encodes CDR1 MNHEY and CDR2 SVGAGI. The CDR3 spells CASSYGASQETQYF. CDR3 nucleotide sequence: TGTGCCAGCAGTTATGGGGCCAGCCAAGAGACCCAGTACTTC.

V usage is TRBV10-2 and J usage is TRBJ2-1; D is undetermined. Germline assignment: CDR1 WSHSY and CDR2 SAAADI. Trimming took off 4 bases at V and 0 bases at J, with 10 bases between the two ends. The CDR3 covers 15 residues. This CDR3 is CASSAFGSSYNEQFF. CDR3 nucleotides: TGCGCCAGCAGTGCTTTTGGCAGCTCCTACAATGAGCAGTTCTTC.

The rearrangement links TRBV28 to TRBJ2-7; TRBD2 aligns across 15 bases. Germline V gene sequence: CDR1 MDHEN, CDR2 SYDVKM. The V and J ends lost 5 bases and 1 base, in that order; junction bases with no gene match: 15. The CDR3 extends over 20 amino acids. CDR3 sequence: CASSGLSGLAGGRVSYEQYF. In DNA form, the CDR3 reads TGTGCCAGCAGTGGGCTCTCGGGACTAGCGGGAGGCCGAGTTTCCTACGAGCAGTACTTC.

The chain recombines TRBV27 with TRBJ1-5, with D unresolved. Germline V gene sequence: CDR1 MNHEY, CDR2 SMNVEV (reference sequence). With 2 bases removed from V and 9 bases from J, the gap between germline ends came to 11 bases. The CDR3 runs to 13 residues. The CDR3 sequence: CASSLSRGRPQHF. CDR3 sequence (DNA): TGTGCCAGCAGTTTAAGCCGAGGTAGGCCCCAGCATTTT.

The J gene is TRBJ1-1, the V gene TRBV19, with 7 bases matching TRBD1. J lost 1 base, V lost 5 bases, and 10 bases had no gene match. CDR1 and CDR2 (germline): LNHDA, SQIVND (reference sequence). This CDR3 comprises 16 residues. In DNA form, the CDR3 reads TGTGCCAGTAGTCCAGGGGGTAGTGTAGGGAACACTGAAGCTTTCTTT. Protein sequence: CASSPGGSVGNTEAFF.

The chain uses TRBV7-9 and TRBJ2-7; D ambiguous. The CDR3 sequence is 14 residues long. Germline V gene data show CDR1 as SEHNR and CDR2 as FQNEAQ (reference sequence). Trimming pared 1 base from V and 4 bases from J, leaving 11 bases between. CDR3 residues: CASSLEISGYEQYF. The CDR3 DNA is TGTGCCAGCAGCTTAGAAATTTCAGGTTACGAGCAGTACTTC.

This sequence joins TRBV5-4 and TRBJ2-7, with no clear D. Per germline, CDR1 SGHNT and CDR2 YYREEE (reference sequence). With 1 base removed from V and 0 bases from J, the gap between germline ends came to 11 bases. The CDR3 has 15 residues. The DNA for the CDR3 is TGTGCCAGCAGCTTGAGTGCCGGTGCCTCCTACGAGCAGTACTTC. Amino acid sequence: CASSLSAGASYEQYF.

The chain has TRBV28 and TRBJ1-3; the match to TRBD1 covers 8 bases. Germline V gives CDR1 MDHEN, CDR2 SYDVKM. The CDR3 extends over 15 amino acids. V trimming: 6 bases; J trimming: 0 bases; junction bases outside the gene matches: 4. The CDR3 here is CASRGQVFSGNTIYF. CDR3 nucleotide sequence: TGTGCCAGCAGGGGACAGGTCTTCTCTGGAAACACCATATATTTT.

The CDR3 bases are TGTGCCAGCAGCCTATCGGGTCCGGACAGCTACGAGCAGTACTTC. Protein product: CASSLSGPDSYEQYF. V gene TRBV27 combines with J gene TRBJ2-7; weak D call: TRBD1 (6 bases). Trimming cost V 6 bases and J 3 bases, with 18 bases left between them. The CDR3 loop spans 15 amino acids. Per germline, CDR1 MNHEY and CDR2 SMNVEV (reference sequence).

This clone appeared a single time. The chain has TRBV10-3 and TRBJ1-2, with TRBD1 matching over 7 bases. Trimming cost V 0 bases and J 4 bases; bases outside gene matches: 5. Per the germline V gene, CDR1 is ENHRY and CDR2 is SYGVKD. This CDR3 is built from 15 residues. The CDR3 DNA sequence: TGTGCCATCAGTGAGTCAGGGGGCGCGCTCTATGGCTACACCTTC. This translates into CAISESGGALYGYTF.

The chain joins TRBV4-1 to TRBJ2-6, with 9 positions matching TRBD1. The CDR3 spans 20 residues. Germline assignment: CDR1 MGHRA and CDR2 YSYEKL. The junction had 13 bases not matched to a gene; V was cut back by 4 bases and J by 0 bases. Here the CDR3 DNA reads TGCGCCAGCAGCCTCCAACCCGTCGGGACAGGGAGCTCTGGGGCCAACGTCCTGACTTTC. Protein sequence: CASSLQPVGTGSSGANVLTF.

V usage is TRBV5-5 and J usage is TRBJ1-5; no definite D call. Germline loops: CDR1 SGHKS, CDR2 YYEKEE (reference sequence). Trimming left V 5 bases short and J 0 bases short, with 12 bases between. This CDR3 contains 15 residues. The CDR3 sequence: CASREGSYSNQPQHF. CDR3 nucleotide sequence: TGTGCCAGCAGGGAAGGAAGTTATAGCAATCAGCCCCAGCATTTT.

The CDR3 DNA follows: TGTGCCAGCAGCTTAGGACAGAATCAGCCCCAGCATTTT. It specifies CASSLGQNQPQHF. The rearrangement joins TRBV7-8 to TRBJ1-5; D may be TRBD1 (5 bases). V lost 1 base to trimming and J lost 4 bases, with 5 bases between them. The germline V gene encodes CDR1 SGHVS and CDR2 FQNEAQ. The length of the CDR3 is 13 residues. Combining the CDR3 with reference TRBV7-8 and TRBJ1-5 gives the whole variable domain GAGVSQSPRYKVAKRGQDVALRCDPISGHVSLFWYQQALGQGPEFLTYFQNEAQLDKSGLPSDRFFAERPEGSVSTLKIQRTQQEDSAVYLCASSLGQNQPQHFGDGTRLSIL.